Sequencing of this T cell receptor beta chain was carried out in a study of cytomegalovirus exposure and HLA in healthy donors (dated by TCRdb to 2016 to 2017). Study-wide context: A later analysis indicated that the 120 validation repertoires were generated on the platform also employed for the approximately 670 repertoires of the first cohort. The aim of the study was to test whether cataloging public T cell receptors could identify signatures of past pathogen exposure. Along with the roughly 670-subject first cohort, a separate validation cohort of around 120 different subjects was used. High-throughput TCR immunosequencing, statistical association of individual TCRs with disease status, and machine learning were combined to predict cytomegalovirus infection status. Broader findings and caveats from the paper: The validation cohort had no HLA typing available for a later analysis, so co-occurrence within that cohort was assessed over all 120 or so repertoires. Most TCR sequences were observed very rarely across donors, whereas some public TCRs were present in many individuals. It was suggested by the authors that the approach could potentially be generalized to other disease states and immunological phenotypes. A total of 150 to 200 TCR beta chains were listed by the study as associated with cytomegalovirus. Subsequent analysis determined that TCRs grouped into clusters in the first cohort also showed a tendency toward co-occurrence across the roughly 120 validation repertoires, and about 94% of cluster scores exceeded 0. Cytomegalovirus status was reported to be diagnosed by the classifier with high specificity and sensitivity in both the original and validation cohorts. In vitro tests confirmed that a few of the cytomegalovirus-associated TCR beta chains recognize cytomegalovirus antigens.

Donors formed part of the validation cohort, which comprised 120 subjects and was distinct from the first cohort of over 500 subjects. Library generation was performed with the immunoSEQ multiplex PCR assay. The authors' analysis ran thus. A statistical classification framework was developed to diagnose cytomegalovirus status using the catalog of TCR beta chain sequences. TCRdb retrieved this table from immuneACCESS and kept in-frame rearrangements only. Not all clones are present; in checked studies, unresolved V genes account for under half, and no reason is known for the remainder. V and J calls and clone size are as listed in that table; D and trimming were resolved from the DNA. In all, the sample holds under 200,000 clones, and around 92% of those were seen once. In total, the top ten clones hold 4% to 5% of the sample. Comment on this clone: No antigen is known for it. No qualities accompany the bases; no much larger clone lies one base away.

The CDR3 sequence holds 15 residues, the cysteine and phenylalanine included. The DNA shown is the 45-base CDR3, in frame from base 1. The germline ends are 14 bases apart after V is trimmed by 1 base and J by 5 bases. Taken from the germline V gene (reference sequence), the CDR1 and CDR2 loops are SEHNR and FQNEAQ. Rearrangement joined TRBV7-9 to TRBJ2-5; the D gene is possibly TRBD2, with 5 bases matching. Sequencing was done on a sample of PBMCs. This TCR was recovered from a man aged 18 to 29 in good health and CMV-seropositive. The nucleotide sequence reads TGTGCCAGCAGCTTAGTCGAGGGTGTAATGGAGACCCAGTACTTC. Its translation reads: CASSLVEGVMETQYF.